The rows below give T cell receptor beta chains drawn from one sample of a study of T cell responses to AZD1222 COVID-19 vaccine. The repertoire was sequenced with immunoSEQ multiplex PCR; TCRdb's copy has only in-frame clones and lacks some. Among about 120,000 clones listed, 93% were seen once. This specimen was peripheral blood, taken on day 0 of AZD1222 vaccination. Source of these receptors: an adult in good health. Both conserved end residues are part of each CDR3. A D gene is named only where the DNA matches it firmly. Clone sizes are given selectively: once, few, many, or a class where the clone is expanded.

v_gene	j_gene	abundance	d_gene	CDR3aa	CDR3nt
TRBV27	TRBJ1-3	NA	NA	CASSLSSGNTIYF	TGTGCCAGCAGCCTGAGCTCTGGAAACACCATATATTTT
TRBV28	TRBJ2-7	NA	TRBD1	CASSSPGQGVYEQYF	TGTGCCAGCAGTTCTCCGGGACAGGGAGTCTACGAGCAGTACTTC
TRBV20-1	TRBJ2-3	few	TRBD2	CSASGIVGEAGISTDTQYF	TGCAGTGCTAGTGGGATAGTGGGGGAAGCGGGAATATCGACAGATACGCAGTATTTT
TRBV12-3/TRBV12-4	TRBJ2-7	NA	NA	CASSLRSAYEQYF	TGTGCCAGCAGTTTAAGGTCGGCCTACGAGCAGTACTTC
TRBV7-9	TRBJ1-5	NA	NA	CASSFPGNNQPQHF	TGTGCCAGCAGCTTTCCGGGGAACAATCAGCCCCAGCATTTT
TRBV28	TRBJ2-3	NA	TRBD2	CASSFPAGLTDTQYF	TGTGCCAGCAGTTTCCCAGCGGGACTCACAGATACGCAGTATTTT
TRBV7-9	TRBJ1-2	once	NA	CASSAAAGLVGYTF	TGTGCCAGCAGCGCAGCGGCAGGGCTGGTCGGCTACACCTTC
TRBV28	TRBJ1-5	NA	NA	CASPDRSSNQPQHF	TGTGCCAGCCCCGACAGGTCTAGCAATCAGCCCCAGCATTTT
TRBV2	TRBJ2-5	NA	NA	CASSVVEETQYF	TGTGCCAGCAGTGTGGTAGAAGAGACCCAGTACTTC
TRBV6-4	TRBJ2-1	NA	NA	CASSGYNGGSSYNEQFF	TGTGCCAGCAGTGGGTACAATGGGGGGAGCTCCTACAATGAGCAGTTCTTC
TRBV25-1	TRBJ2-5	NA	NA	CASSFARETQYF	TGTGCCAGCAGTTTTGCACGCGAGACCCAGTACTTC
TRBV18	TRBJ1-1	NA	NA	CASSPGKGRRTLNTEAFF	TGTGCCAGCTCACCGGGGAAGGGCAGGAGAACGTTGAACACTGAAGCTTTCTTT
TRBV11-2	TRBJ2-7	NA	NA	CASSPLNDYTRREQYF	TGTGCCAGCAGCCCACTCAATGACTACACTAGACGAGAGCAGTACTTC
TRBV5-1	TRBJ2-7	NA	NA	CASSLGTPGFPYEQYF	TGCGCCAGCAGCTTGGGGACCCCAGGATTCCCCTACGAGCAGTACTTC